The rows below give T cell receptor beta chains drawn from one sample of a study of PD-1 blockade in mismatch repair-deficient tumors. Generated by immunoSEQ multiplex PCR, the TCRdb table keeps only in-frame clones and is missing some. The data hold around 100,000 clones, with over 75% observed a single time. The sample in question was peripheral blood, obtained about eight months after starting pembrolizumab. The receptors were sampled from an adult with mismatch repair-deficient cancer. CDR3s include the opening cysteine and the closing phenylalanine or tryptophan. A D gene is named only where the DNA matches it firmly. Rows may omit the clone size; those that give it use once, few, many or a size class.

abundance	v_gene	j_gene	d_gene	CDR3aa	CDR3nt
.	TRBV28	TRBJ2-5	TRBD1	CASSLAGGVETQYF	TGTGCCAGCAGTTTAGCAGGGGGCGTCGAGACCCAGTACTTC
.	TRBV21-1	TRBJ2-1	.	CASSQSGAMSNEQFF	TGTGCCAGCAGCCAAAGCGGGGCTATGTCCAATGAGCAGTTCTTC
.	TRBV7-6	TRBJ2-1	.	CASSEFFRDTYNEQFF	TGTGCCAGCAGCGAATTCTTCCGGGACACCTACAATGAGCAGTTCTTC
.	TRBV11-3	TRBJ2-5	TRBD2	CASSPFGSGAPTRETQYF	TGTGCCAGCAGCCCCTTTGGTAGCGGGGCCCCAACGAGGGAGACCCAGTACTTC
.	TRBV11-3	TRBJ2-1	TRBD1	CASSSRDRGYNEQFF	TGTGCCAGCAGTTCCAGGGACAGGGGGTACAATGAGCAGTTCTTC
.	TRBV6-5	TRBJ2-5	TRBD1	CASSYFGSDREETQYF	TGTGCCAGCAGTTACTTCGGGTCTGACAGGGAAGAGACCCAGTACTTC
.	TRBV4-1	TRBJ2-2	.	CASSLSSGNTGELFF	TGCGCCAGCAGCCTTTCTTCAGGGAACACCGGGGAGCTGTTTTTT
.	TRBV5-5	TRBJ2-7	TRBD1	CASSYPGQGVNEQYF	TGTGCCAGCAGCTACCCGGGACAGGGCGTCAACGAGCAGTACTTC
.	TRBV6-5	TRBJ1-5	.	CASSYSFQGSQPQHF	TGTGCCAGCAGTTACTCGTTTCAGGGTAGTCAGCCCCAGCATTTT
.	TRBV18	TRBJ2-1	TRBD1	CASSEQGAREQFF	TGTGCCAGCTCCGAACAGGGGGCGCGGGAGCAGTTCTTC
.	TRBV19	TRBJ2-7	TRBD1	CASATGTGSYEQYF	TGTGCCAGCGCGACCGGGACAGGCTCCTACGAGCAGTACTTC
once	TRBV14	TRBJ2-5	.	CASSQDRTGIETQYF	TGTGCCAGCAGCCAAGATCGGACGGGGATCGAGACCCAGTACTTC
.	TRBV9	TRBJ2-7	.	CASSAWTGEGSEQYF	TGTGCCAGCAGCGCCTGGACGGGAGAGGGCTCCGAGCAGTACTTC
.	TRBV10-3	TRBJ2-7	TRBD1	CAISELTGSSYEQYF	TGTGCCATCAGTGAGTTGACAGGGAGCTCCTACGAGCAGTACTTC
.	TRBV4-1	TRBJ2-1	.	CASSPSGSSYNEQFF	TGCGCCAGCAGCCCGTCGGGCTCCTCCTACAATGAGCAGTTCTTC
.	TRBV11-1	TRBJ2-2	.	CASRADGTANTGELFF	TGTGCCAGCAGGGCAGACGGGACCGCGAACACCGGGGAGCTGTTTTTT
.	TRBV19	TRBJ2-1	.	CASTIAWGDEQFF	TGTGCCAGTACCATAGCCTGGGGCGATGAGCAGTTCTTC
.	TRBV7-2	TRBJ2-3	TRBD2	CASSLGAGVNRLTDTQYF	TGTGCCAGCAGCTTAGGAGCGGGAGTAAACCGACTCACAGATACGCAGTATTTT
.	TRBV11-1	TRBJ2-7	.	CASSLMAGGGEQYF	TGTGCCAGCAGCTTAATGGCAGGGGGGGGCGAGCAGTACTTC
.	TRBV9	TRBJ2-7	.	CASSVAGSDIREQYF	TGTGCCAGCAGCGTAGCGGGTAGCGACATCCGGGAGCAGTACTTC
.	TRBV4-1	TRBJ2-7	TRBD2	CASSQVAGGQTVYEQYF	TGCGCCAGCAGCCAAGTAGCGGGAGGGCAAACTGTCTACGAGCAGTACTTC
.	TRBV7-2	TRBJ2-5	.	CASSLDGREETQYF	TGTGCCAGCAGCTTAGATGGCAGGGAAGAGACCCAGTACTTC